One sample yielded the 5 T cell receptor beta chains listed below, sequenced in a study of blood T cell repertoires in COVID-19. Method: immunoSEQ multiplex PCR; TCRdb's copy keeps in-frame clones and lacks some. Of about 280,000 clones in the sample, around 86% were seen once. Sequencing input: peripheral blood. These receptors all stem from a man aged 35 to 55 with active or convalescent COVID-19.

This chain uses TRBV4-1 with TRBJ1-2; D is uncertain. CDR3 size: 15 residues. The germline V gene encodes CDR1 MGHRA and CDR2 YSYEKL. V shed 0 bases and J shed 2 bases, with 10 bases lying between them. CDR3 region: CASSQEHGGNYGYTF. As DNA, the CDR3 is TGCGCCAGCAGCCAAGAACACGGAGGAAACTATGGCTACACCTTC.

The chain carries TRBV5-6 and TRBJ1-5; D gene ambiguous. The CDR3 runs 17 residues. Looked up from germline, CDR1 is SGHDT and CDR2 is YYEEEE. The V end was cut by 0 bases, the J end by 3 bases, with 16 bases between. The CDR3 loop reads CASSLASYGSNNQPQHF. CDR3 sequence (DNA): TGTGCCAGCAGCTTGGCCTCGTACGGGTCAAACAATCAGCCCCAGCATTTT.

CDR3 DNA: TGTGCCAGCAGCCCCGGGACTAGCGGGACCTACGAGCAGTACTTC. It yields the protein CASSPGTSGTYEQYF. The chain employs TRBV6-5 and TRBJ2-7; 13 positions agree with TRBD2. The CDR3 extends over 15 amino acids. The germline V gene encodes CDR1 MNHEY and CDR2 SVGAGI. V gave up 6 bases and J gave up 2 bases; unmatched junction bases: 4.

The chain links TRBV2 to TRBJ1-1; D is unclear. CDR1 SNHLY and CDR2 FYNNEI come from the germline V gene. V lost 3 bases to trimming and J lost 6 bases, with 14 bases between them. The CDR3 runs to 14 residues. The DNA of the CDR3 is TGTGCCAGCAGTGAGTGGGGTCGGGGTCCTGAAGCTTTCTTT. Its translation: CASSEWGRGPEAFF. The full variable domain, with the rest looked up from reference TRBV2 and TRBJ1-1, is EPEVTQTPSHQVTQMGQEVILRCVPISNHLYFYWYRQILGQKVEFLVSFYNNEISEKSEIFDDQFSVERPDGSNFTLKIRSTKLEDSAMYFCASSEWGRGPEAFFGQGTRLTVV.

The chain uses TRBV6-2 or TRBV6-3 and TRBJ2-3; TRBD2 agrees at 11 bases. Germline CDR1 reads MNHEY; CDR2 reads SVGEGT. The J segment lost 3 bases and the V segment lost 6 bases, leaving 14 bases of the junction unmatched. This CDR3 spans 18 amino acids. The CDR3 nucleotides read TGTGCCAGCAGCATCGTGGTAGCGGGGGGGCCGGGGACAGATACGCAGTATTTT. This codes for CASSIVVAGGPGTDTQYF.